This TCR beta chain is from a study of blood T cell repertoires in COVID-19. About the study: Material from acute and convalescent COVID-19 was sourced from the United States, Italy and Spain.

The authors' processing: Estimation of nucleated cell counts relied on the amplification of reference gene primers. Sequencing used immunoSEQ multiplex PCR; TCRdb keeps in-frame clones, though not all of them. That table furnishes V, J and clone size, whereas the DNA furnished D and trimming. The sample has approximately 44,000 clones; roughly 92% are singletons. This clone was recorded only once. Trimming took 0 bases from V and 0 from J, leaving 11 bases between them. Per the germline V gene, CDR1 is LGHDT and CDR2 is YNNKEL (reference sequence). This CDR3 contains 16 residues. This TCR came from a man between 45 and 60 years old with COVID-19, enrolled during active disease. The sequencing sample was made of peripheral blood. This chain joins TRBV3-1 (or the pseudogene TRBV3-2) and TRBJ1-1, with no clear D. As DNA, the CDR3 is TGTGCCAGCAGCCAAGATGGAGGAGGCGTGAACACTGAAGCTTTCTTT. Residues: CASSQDGGGVNTEAFF.